The 8 T cell receptor beta chains below all came from one sample that was sequenced in a study of shared clonotypes between healthy human individuals. TCRdb's table, derived via immunoSEQ multiplex PCR, lists solely in-frame clones and lacks some. Among 980,000 or so clones listed, 70% to 85% were seen once. The sequencing input was memory CD4+ T cells sorted from blood. The subset was: CD45RA-negative fraction. Receptors originate from a man aged 18 to 35 in good health.

This chain links TRBV5-1 with TRBJ2-1; 8 positions agree with TRBD2. The germline V gene encodes CDR1 SGHRS and CDR2 YFSETQ. V dropped 0 bases and J dropped 4; count of bases not matched to a gene: 6. The CDR3 is 16 amino acids. CDR3 in DNA: TGCGCCAGCAGCTTGGTACCACTAGCGGAGTACAATGAGCAGTTCTTC. Translation gives CASSLVPLAEYNEQFF.

The chain is built from TRBV9 and TRBJ2-1; D assignment may be TRBD1 or TRBD2 (6 bases each). The CDR3 is 15 residues long. Germline V gene sequence: CDR1 SGDLS, CDR2 YYNGEE. Trimming pared 0 bases from V and 8 bases from J, leaving 15 bases between. The CDR3 protein is CASSVDGGPFDEQFF. The CDR3 DNA reads as TGTGCCAGCAGCGTAGATGGGGGGCCCTTCGATGAGCAGTTCTTC.

This sequence joins TRBV27 and TRBJ2-4; a possible D gene is TRBD2 (6 bases). The CDR3 spans 15 residues. V was trimmed by 5 bases and J by 7 bases, leaving 18 bases between them. Germline-derived CDR1 and CDR2 are MNHEY and SMNVEV (reference sequence). DNA of the CDR3: TGTGCCAGCAGTCCACGGGACGGACGGGGGAACATTCAGTACTTC. Protein product: CASSPRDGRGNIQYF.

In regard to this clone: This sample includes further DNA sequences coding for the same CDR3. The CDR3 protein is CASSLGLQETQYF. DNA of the CDR3: TGCGCCAGCAGCCTCGGATTACAAGAGACCCAGTACTTC. The chain links TRBV5-1 to TRBJ2-5; the D is unclear. CDR1 and CDR2 (germline): SGHRS, YFSETQ. Trimming left V 4 bases short and J 2 bases short, with 9 bases between. This CDR3 is 13 amino acids long.

The chain couples TRBV14 to TRBJ2-2, with D possibly TRBD1 on 5 matching bases. CDR1 and CDR2 (germline): SGHDN, FVKESK. Trimming took off 1 base at V and 6 bases at J, with 15 bases between the two ends. This CDR3 spans 16 amino acids. Here the CDR3 reads CASSQVTPSGPGELFF. The CDR3 DNA follows: TGTGCCAGCAGCCAAGTTACTCCATCAGGGCCCGGGGAGCTGTTTTTT. Filled out from reference TRBV14 and TRBJ2-2, the complete variable domain reads EAGVTQFPSHSVIEKGQTVTLRCDPISGHDNLYWYRRVMGKEIKFLLHFVKESKQDESGMPNNRFLAERTGGTYSTLKVQPAELEDSGVYFCASSQVTPSGPGELFFGEGSRLTVL.

This clone was recorded at least ten times. The same CDR3 can be traced to other DNA sequences in this sample. The V gene is TRBV5-1, the J gene TRBJ2-7; TRBD2 matches at 14 bases. The CDR3 consists of 16 residues. The junction had 6 bases not matched to a gene; V was cut back by 4 bases and J by 3 bases. Germline lookup yields CDR1 SGHRS and CDR2 YFSETQ. The CDR3: CASSTSGTSGSYEQYF. The CDR3 DNA is TGCGCCAGCAGCACCTCGGGGACTAGCGGGAGCTACGAGCAGTACTTC.

The chain is built from TRBV29-1 and TRBJ2-7; D call uncertain. The CDR3 length is 10 residues. The V end lost 7 bases, the J end lost 5 bases, and 9 bases lay between the germline ends. Looked up from germline, CDR1 is SQVTM and CDR2 is ANQGSEA. The CDR3 here is CSAADHEQYF. In DNA form, the CDR3 reads TGCAGCGCCGCCGATCACGAGCAGTACTTC.

This clone showed up just a few times. The rearrangement joins TRBV27 to TRBJ1-2; the match to TRBD1 covers 7 bases. V lost 0 bases, J lost 4 bases, and 8 bases stayed unmatched. Looked up from germline, CDR1 is MNHEY and CDR2 is SMNVEV (reference sequence). This CDR3 spans 16 amino acids. In nucleotides, the CDR3 is TGTGCCAGCAGTTTATCTTACGCAGGGGGAGGCTATGGCTACACCTTC. It codes for CASSLSYAGGGYGYTF.